A single sample is the source of the 17 T cell receptor beta chains below, sequenced in a study of blood T cell repertoires in COVID-19. Sequencing used immunoSEQ multiplex PCR; TCRdb keeps in-frame clones, though not all of them. Of about 80,000 clones detected, approximately 76% appear once; the ten largest clones hold 15% to 20%. The sequenced material came from peripheral blood. Receptor source: a man in his 70s with active or convalescent COVID-19.

The rearrangement links TRBV7-3 to TRBJ2-3; weak D call: TRBD2 (5 bases). In germline, CDR1 is SGHTA, CDR2 FQGTGA. V gave up 3 bases and J gave up 5 bases, with 12 bases separating them. The CDR3 spans 14 residues. The CDR3 loop reads CASSFATTKDTQYF. The DNA for the CDR3 is TGTGCCAGCAGCTTCGCGACTACCAAAGATACGCAGTATTTT. The variable domain in full, completed from reference TRBV7-3 and TRBJ2-3, reads GAGVSQTPSNKVTEKGKYVELRCDPISGHTALYWYRQSLGQGPEFLIYFQGTGAADDSGLPNDRFFAVRPEGSVSTLKIQRTERGDSAVYLCASSFATTKDTQYFGPGTRLTVL.

The chain combines TRBV5-5 with TRBJ2-7, with 8 bases that match TRBD1. The CDR3 totals 16 residues. CDR1 and CDR2 (germline): SGHKS, YYEKEE (reference sequence). The ends lost 4 bases at V and 2 bases at J; junction bases unmatched: 11. DNA of the CDR3: TGTGCCAGCAGCCCGCGGGACAGGAGAGCCACCTACGAGCAGTACTTC. This gives the protein CASSPRDRRATYEQYF.

The chain is built from TRBV12-5 and TRBJ2-1; D might be TRBD1 (6 bases). CDR1 LGHNT and CDR2 FRNRAP come from the germline V gene. The CDR3 consists of 11 residues. Trimming took off 2 bases at V and 13 bases at J, with 9 bases between the two ends. The CDR3 sequence: CASGLTGYQFF. The CDR3, as DNA: TGTGCTAGTGGTTTGACAGGGTACCAGTTCTTC.

This chain connects TRBV5-1 to TRBJ2-1, with D unclear. The CDR3 covers 16 residues. Germline CDR1 SGHRS, CDR2 YFSETQ. V was shortened by 5 bases and J by 2 bases, with 17 bases between the two germline ends. The CDR3 nucleotides are TGCGCCAGCAGAACCACCCTCGCGGCAGCCTACAATGAGCAGTTCTTC. Translation: CASRTTLAAAYNEQFF.

The chain combines TRBV6-6 with TRBJ1-6; maybe TRBD1 (6 bases). CDR3 length equals 12 residues. The germline V and J ends were trimmed by 10 bases and 11 bases, with 15 bases remaining between them. The germline V gene encodes CDR1 MNHNY and CDR2 SVGAGI (reference sequence). The CDR3 DNA reads TGTGCCATAGGGAACCAGGGGACACCCCTCCACTTT. As protein: CAIGNQGTPLHF.

In its sample, this clone was seen many times. Distinct nucleotide sequences in the sample also encode this CDR3. The chain joins TRBV11-2 to TRBJ2-1; D is perhaps TRBD1 (6 bases). The CDR3 consists of 15 residues. CDR1 and CDR2 from the germline V gene are SGHAT and FQNNGV. V lost 3 bases, J lost 2 bases, and 11 bases lay in between. For the CDR3, the DNA is TGTGCCAGCAGCTTGGCCAGGGGAACCTACAATGAGCAGTTCTTC. It specifies CASSLARGTYNEQFF.

The chain recombines TRBV10-3 with TRBJ1-2, with 9 bases fitting TRBD1. Trimming cost V 7 bases and J 5 bases; bases outside gene matches: 11. There are 15 residues in the CDR3. CDR1 ENHRY and CDR2 SYGVKD come from the germline V gene. The CDR3 bases are TGTGCCATCACATCGAGCACAGGGGGCGTTTATGGCTACACCTTC. Protein: CAITSSTGGVYGYTF.

A note on this clone: Sequence at one end of the junction differs from germline and may be a read error. V usage is TRBV7-9 and J usage is TRBJ1-6, with a weak D call TRBD1 (6 bases). In germline, CDR1 is SEHNR, CDR2 FQNEAQ (reference sequence). This CDR3 has 14 residues. DNA of the CDR3: TGTGCCAGCAGGTTAGGGACAACAGATTCACCCCTCCACTTT. This sequence encodes CASRLGTTDSPLHF.

This rearrangement joins TRBV6-1 to TRBJ1-5; D ambiguous. The ends were cut back, 4 bases at V and 6 bases at J, with 16 bases in the middle. The germline gives CDR1 MNHNS, CDR2 SASEGT. This CDR3 is built from 15 residues. The CDR3 loop reads CASSGAESPRQPQHF. CDR3 bases: TGTGCCAGCAGTGGAGCAGAGAGCCCACGTCAGCCCCAGCATTTT.

This clone was counted a few times. The rearrangement joins TRBV11-2 to TRBJ2-5; D gene uncertain. V lost 5 bases and J 2 bases, leaving 12 bases between the germline ends. The CDR3 length is 14 residues. Germline-derived CDR1 and CDR2 are SGHAT and FQNNGV. The DNA for the CDR3 is TGTGCCAGCAGCCCTTCCTCCCTTCAAGAGACCCAGTACTTC. Its protein is CASSPSSLQETQYF.

This rearrangement joins TRBV6-6 to TRBJ1-2; 8 nucleotides agree with TRBD1. CDR3 size: 15 residues. V lost 5 bases to trimming and J lost 3 bases; unmatched junction nucleotides: 8. The germline V gene has CDR1 MNHNY and CDR2 SVGAGI (reference sequence). The CDR3 coding sequence is TGTGCCAGCAGTACTCGACAGGGGCGGGACTATGGCTACACCTTC. Protein sequence: CASSTRQGRDYGYTF.

The chain recombines TRBV28 with TRBJ2-7; 8 nucleotides line up with TRBD2. The CDR3 is made up of 15 amino acids. Trimming cost V 4 bases and J 4 bases; bases outside gene matches: 9. CDR1 and CDR2 (germline): MDHEN, SYDVKM. The DNA of the CDR3 is TGTGCCAGCAGTTCTCCCCGGGAGGGGGGTTACGAGCAGTACTTC. It encodes CASSSPREGGYEQYF.

This clone has only one observation. The rearrangement joins TRBV7-3 to TRBJ2-7, with 7 nucleotides matching TRBD2. CDR1 is SGHTA and CDR2 is FQGTGA in the germline V gene. After removal of 1 base from V and 7 bases from J, the junction contained 4 bases not matched to a gene. CDR3 size: 13 residues. The CDR3 nucleotides are TGTGCCAGCAGCTTAAGCGGGGGTCGGGAGCAGTACTTC. Amino acids: CASSLSGGREQYF.

The chain uses TRBV6-6 and TRBJ1-1; 7 bases map to TRBD1. The CDR3 has 15 amino acids. Trimming at V came to 4 bases and at J to 1 base, leaving 6 bases not matched to a gene. CDR1 MNHNY and CDR2 SVGAGI come from the germline V gene (reference sequence). The CDR3 region has the DNA TGTGCCAGCAGTTTCTTAGGGGGCGCGAACACTGAAGCTTTCTTT. It translates to CASSFLGGANTEAFF.

This chain connects TRBV23-1 to TRBJ2-4; D ambiguous. TRBV23-1 is sorted into the ORF group, with uncertain function. This CDR3 is 12 amino acids long. Trimming left V 6 bases short and J 5 bases short, with 8 bases between. CDR3 bases: TGCGCCAGCAGCCAGGAACAAAACATTCAGTACTTC. Translated, it gives CASSQEQNIQYF.

The V call is TRBV5-1, the J call TRBJ2-7, with 11 nucleotides matching TRBD2. V lost 1 base to trimming and J lost 5 bases; unmatched junction nucleotides: 2. The CDR3 totals 14 residues. CDR1 is SGHRS and CDR2 is YFSETQ in the germline V gene. In nucleotides, the CDR3 is TGCGCCAGCAGCTTGCTAGCGGGGGGCAACGAGCAGTACTTC. Translating it yields CASSLLAGGNEQYF.

V is TRBV7-9 and J is TRBJ1-5, with a possible D match to TRBD1 (5 bases). Germline assignment: CDR1 SEHNR and CDR2 FQNEAQ (reference sequence). The CDR3 is made up of 16 amino acids. V was pared by 1 base and J by 1 base, with 11 bases between. The DNA for the CDR3 is TGTGCCAGCAGCTTAGAATCGGCAGGGAGCAATCAGCCCCAGCATTTT. This codes for CASSLESAGSNQPQHF. Combining the CDR3 with reference TRBV7-9 and TRBJ1-5 gives the whole variable domain DTGVSQNPRHKITKRGQNVTFRCDPISEHNRLYWYRQTLGQGPEFLTYFQNEAQLEKSRLLSDRFSAERPKGSFSTLEIQRTEQGDSAMYLCASSLESAGSNQPQHFGDGTRLSIL.